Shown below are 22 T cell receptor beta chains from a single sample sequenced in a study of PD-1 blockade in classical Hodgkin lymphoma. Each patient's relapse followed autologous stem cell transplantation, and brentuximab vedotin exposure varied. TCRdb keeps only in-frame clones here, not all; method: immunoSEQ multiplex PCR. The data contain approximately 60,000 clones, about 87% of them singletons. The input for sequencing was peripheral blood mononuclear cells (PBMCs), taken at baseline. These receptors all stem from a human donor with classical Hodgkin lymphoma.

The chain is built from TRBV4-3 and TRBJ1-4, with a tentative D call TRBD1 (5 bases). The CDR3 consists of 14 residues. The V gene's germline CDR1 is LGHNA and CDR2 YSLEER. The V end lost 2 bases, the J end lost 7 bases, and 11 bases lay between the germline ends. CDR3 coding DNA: TGCGCCAGCAGCCAAAACGGGGGTCTTGAAAAACTGTTTTTT. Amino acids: CASSQNGGLEKLFF.

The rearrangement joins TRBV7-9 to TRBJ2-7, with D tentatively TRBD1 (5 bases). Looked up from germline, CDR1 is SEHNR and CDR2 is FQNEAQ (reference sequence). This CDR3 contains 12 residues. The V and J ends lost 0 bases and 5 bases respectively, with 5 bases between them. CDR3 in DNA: TGTGCCAGCAGCTTAGCAGGGGACGAGCAGTACTTC. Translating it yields CASSLAGDEQYF.

The DNA of the CDR3 is TGTGCCAGCAGCCCACTTCTTAATTGGATAGCGGGCCGATACGAGCAGTACTTC. The encoded protein is CASSPLLNWIAGRYEQYF. This chain joins TRBV5-6 and TRBJ2-7; TRBD2 matches at 7 bases. The CDR3 is 18 residues long. V was pared by 4 bases and J by 4 bases, with 20 bases of the junction left unmatched. Per the germline V gene, CDR1 is SGHDT and CDR2 is YYEEEE.

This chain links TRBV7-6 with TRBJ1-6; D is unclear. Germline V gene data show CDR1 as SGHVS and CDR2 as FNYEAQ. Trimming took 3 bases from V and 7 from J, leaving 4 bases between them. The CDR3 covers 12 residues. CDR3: CASSFRNSPLHF. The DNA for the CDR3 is TGTGCCAGCAGCTTTCGAAATTCACCCCTCCACTTT.

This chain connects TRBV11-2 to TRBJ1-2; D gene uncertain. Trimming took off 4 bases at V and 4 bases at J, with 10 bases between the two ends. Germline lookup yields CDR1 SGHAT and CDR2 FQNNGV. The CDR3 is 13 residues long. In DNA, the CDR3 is TGTGCCAGCAGCTATGGCAGCTTCTATGGCTACACCTTC. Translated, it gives CASSYGSFYGYTF.

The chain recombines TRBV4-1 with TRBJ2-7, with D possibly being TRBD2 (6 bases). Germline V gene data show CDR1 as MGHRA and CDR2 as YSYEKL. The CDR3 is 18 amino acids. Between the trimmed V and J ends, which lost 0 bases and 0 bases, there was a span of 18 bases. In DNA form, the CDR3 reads TGCGCCAGCAGCCAAGAGGTTAGCGGAACCTCCCTCTCCTACGAGCAGTACTTC. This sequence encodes CASSQEVSGTSLSYEQYF.

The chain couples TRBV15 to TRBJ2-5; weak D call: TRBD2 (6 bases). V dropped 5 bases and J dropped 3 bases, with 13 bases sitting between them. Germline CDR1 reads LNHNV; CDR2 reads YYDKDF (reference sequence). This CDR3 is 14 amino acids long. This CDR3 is CATSSRLGKETQYF. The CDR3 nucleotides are TGTGCCACCAGCTCAAGACTAGGGAAAGAGACCCAGTACTTC.

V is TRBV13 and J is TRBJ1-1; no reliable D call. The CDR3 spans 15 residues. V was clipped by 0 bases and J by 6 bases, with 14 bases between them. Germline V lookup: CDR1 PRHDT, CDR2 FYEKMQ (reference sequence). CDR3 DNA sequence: TGTGCCAGCAGCTTAGGCGGTTCTTCTGGGGCTGAAGCTTTCTTT. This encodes CASSLGGSSGAEAFF.

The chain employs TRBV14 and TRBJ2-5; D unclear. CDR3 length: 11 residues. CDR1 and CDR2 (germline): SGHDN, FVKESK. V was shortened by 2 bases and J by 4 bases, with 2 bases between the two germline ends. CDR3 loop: CASSQRETQYF. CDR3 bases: TGTGCCAGCAGCCAAAGAGAGACCCAGTACTTC.

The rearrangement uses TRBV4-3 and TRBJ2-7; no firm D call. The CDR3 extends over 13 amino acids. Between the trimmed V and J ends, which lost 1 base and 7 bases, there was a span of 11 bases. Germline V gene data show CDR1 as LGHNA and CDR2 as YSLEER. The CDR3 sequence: CASSQALTGEQYF. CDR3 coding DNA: TGCGCCAGCAGCCAAGCGTTAACGGGTGAGCAGTACTTC.

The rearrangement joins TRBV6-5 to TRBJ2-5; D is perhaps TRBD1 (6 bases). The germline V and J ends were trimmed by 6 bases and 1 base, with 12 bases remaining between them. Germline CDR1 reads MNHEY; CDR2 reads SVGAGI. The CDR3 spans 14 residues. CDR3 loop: CASRARGIQETQYF. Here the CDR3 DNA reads TGTGCCAGCAGGGCAAGGGGGATCCAAGAGACCCAGTACTTC.

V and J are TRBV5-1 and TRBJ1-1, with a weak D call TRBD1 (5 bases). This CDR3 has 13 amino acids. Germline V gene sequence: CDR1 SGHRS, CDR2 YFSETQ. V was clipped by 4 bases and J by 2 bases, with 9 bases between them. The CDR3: CASSPDSNTEAFF. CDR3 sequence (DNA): TGCGCCAGCAGCCCTGACAGTAACACTGAAGCTTTCTTT. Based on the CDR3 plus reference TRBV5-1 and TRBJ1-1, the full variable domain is KAGVTQTPRYLIKTRGQQVTLSCSPISGHRSVSWYQQTPGQGLQFLFEYFSETQRNKGNFPGRFSGRQFSNSRSEMNVSTLELGDSALYLCASSPDSNTEAFFGQGTRLTVV.

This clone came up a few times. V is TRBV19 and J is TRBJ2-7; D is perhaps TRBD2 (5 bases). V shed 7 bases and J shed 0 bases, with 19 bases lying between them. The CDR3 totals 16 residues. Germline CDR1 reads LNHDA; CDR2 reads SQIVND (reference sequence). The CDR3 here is CASTHAPGSDSYEQYF. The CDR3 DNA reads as TGTGCCAGTACCCATGCCCCTGGGAGTGACTCCTACGAGCAGTACTTC.

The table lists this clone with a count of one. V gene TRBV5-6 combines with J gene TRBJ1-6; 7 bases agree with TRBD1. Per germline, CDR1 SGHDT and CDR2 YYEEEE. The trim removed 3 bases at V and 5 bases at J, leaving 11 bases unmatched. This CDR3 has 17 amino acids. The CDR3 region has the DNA TGTGCCAGCAGCTCGATGGGGGTTGACAGGGATAATTCACCCCTCCACTTT. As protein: CASSSMGVDRDNSPLHF.

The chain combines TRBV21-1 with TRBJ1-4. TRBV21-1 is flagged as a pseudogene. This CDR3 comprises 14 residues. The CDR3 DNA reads TGTGCCAGCAGCAAACCCCCGGCTAATGAAAAACTGTTTTTT. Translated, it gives CASSKPPANEKLFF.

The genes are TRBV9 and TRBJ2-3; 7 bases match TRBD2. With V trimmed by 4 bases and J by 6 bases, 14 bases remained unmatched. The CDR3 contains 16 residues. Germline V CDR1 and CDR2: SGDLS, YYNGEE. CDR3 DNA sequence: TGTGCCAGCAGCCCCGGCGCTGGACTAGGATACGATACGCAGTATTTT. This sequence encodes CASSPGAGLGYDTQYF.

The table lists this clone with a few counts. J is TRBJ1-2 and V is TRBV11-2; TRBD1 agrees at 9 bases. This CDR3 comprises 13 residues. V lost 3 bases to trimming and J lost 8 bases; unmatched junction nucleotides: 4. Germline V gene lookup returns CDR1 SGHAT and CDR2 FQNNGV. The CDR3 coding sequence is TGTGCCAGCAGCTTGGGGACAGGGAGCGGCTACACCTTC. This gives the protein CASSLGTGSGYTF.

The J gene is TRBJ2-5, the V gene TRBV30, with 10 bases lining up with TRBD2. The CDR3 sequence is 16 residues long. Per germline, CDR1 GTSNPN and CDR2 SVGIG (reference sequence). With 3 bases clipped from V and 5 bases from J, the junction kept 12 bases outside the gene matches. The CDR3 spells CAWRKPSGGAGETQYF. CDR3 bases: TGTGCCTGGAGGAAACCGAGCGGGGGGGCCGGGGAGACCCAGTACTTC. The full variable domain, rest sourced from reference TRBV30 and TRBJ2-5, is SQTIHQWPATLVQPVGSPLSLECTVEGTSNPNLYWYRQAAGRGLQLLFYSVGIGQISSEVPQNLSASRPQDRQFILSSKKLLLSDSGFYLCAWRKPSGGAGETQYFGPGTRLLVL.

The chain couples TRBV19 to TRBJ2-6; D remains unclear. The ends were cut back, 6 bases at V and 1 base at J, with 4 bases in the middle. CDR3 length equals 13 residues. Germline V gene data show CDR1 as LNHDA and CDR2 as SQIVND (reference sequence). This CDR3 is CASRESGANVLTF. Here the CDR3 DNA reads TGTGCCAGTAGGGAGTCTGGGGCCAACGTCCTGACTTTC.

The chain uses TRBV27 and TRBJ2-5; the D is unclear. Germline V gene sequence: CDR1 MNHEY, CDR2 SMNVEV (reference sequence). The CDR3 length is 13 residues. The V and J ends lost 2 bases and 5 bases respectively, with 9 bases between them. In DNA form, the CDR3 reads TGTGCCAGCAGTTTAGGGATTGAGGAGACCCAGTACTTC. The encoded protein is CASSLGIEETQYF.

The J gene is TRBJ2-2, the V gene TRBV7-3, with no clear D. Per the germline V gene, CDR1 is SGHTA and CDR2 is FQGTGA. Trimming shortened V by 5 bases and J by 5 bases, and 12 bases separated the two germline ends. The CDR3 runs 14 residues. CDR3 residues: CASSAYPKTGELFF. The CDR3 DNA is TGTGCCAGCAGCGCCTACCCTAAGACCGGGGAGCTGTTTTTT.

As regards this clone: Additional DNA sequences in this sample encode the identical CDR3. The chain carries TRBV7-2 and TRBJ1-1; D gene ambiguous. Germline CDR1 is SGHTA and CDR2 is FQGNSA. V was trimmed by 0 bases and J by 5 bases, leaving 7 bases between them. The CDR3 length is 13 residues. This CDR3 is CASSLARETEAFF. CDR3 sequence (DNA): TGTGCCAGCAGCTTAGCTAGGGAGACTGAAGCTTTCTTT.